Shown below are 18 T cell receptor beta chains from a single sample sequenced in a study of T cell responses to AZD1222 COVID-19 vaccine. Clones were sequenced by immunoSEQ multiplex PCR, and TCRdb holds only the in-frame ones, with some missing. The table has tens of thousands of clones, approximately 89% seen once. The sequences come from peripheral blood, collected 28 days after the second AZD1222 dose. These receptors all stem from an adult who received the AZD1222 COVID-19 vaccine.

The chain uses TRBV7-6 and TRBJ2-1, with D possibly being TRBD2 (7 bases). The CDR3 extends over 14 amino acids. V was trimmed by 1 base and J by 8 bases, leaving 12 bases between them. From germline, CDR1 is SGHVS and CDR2 FNYEAQ. The CDR3 sequence: CASSLGGGQHEQFF. In DNA, the CDR3 is TGTGCCAGCAGCTTAGGGGGGGGCCAGCATGAGCAGTTCTTC.

This chain joins TRBV6-2 or TRBV6-3 and TRBJ2-5; D is unclear. This CDR3 is 12 amino acids long. With 5 bases removed from V and 1 base from J, the gap between germline ends came to 5 bases. CDR1 and CDR2 from the germline V gene are MNHEY and SVGEGT. CDR3 residues: CASSPPQETQYF. The CDR3 nucleotides read TGTGCCAGCAGTCCGCCCCAAGAGACCCAGTACTTC.

This chain connects TRBV19 to TRBJ1-2, with a weak D call TRBD1 (6 bases). V gave up 3 bases and J gave up 8 bases, with 10 bases separating them. The CDR3 totals 12 residues. Per the germline V gene, CDR1 is LNHDA and CDR2 is SQIVND (reference sequence). The CDR3 sequence: CASSIPGTGYTF. Here the CDR3 DNA reads TGTGCCAGTAGTATCCCCGGGACAGGCTACACCTTC.

This sequence joins TRBV7-2 and TRBJ1-2; 8 bases line up with TRBD1. Per the germline V gene, CDR1 is SGHTA and CDR2 is FQGNSA. Trimming cost V 10 bases and J 4 bases; bases outside gene matches: 17. This CDR3 contains 16 residues. CDR3 amino acids: CATPGQVSSVGYGYTF. As DNA, the CDR3 is TGTGCCACCCCGGGACAGGTTTCATCAGTGGGCTATGGCTACACCTTC.

The chain carries TRBV24-1 and TRBJ1-1, with a tentative D call TRBD1 (6 bases). Looked up from germline, CDR1 is KGHDR and CDR2 is SFDVKD. This CDR3 is built from 19 residues. Trimming shortened V by 2 bases and J by 0 bases, and 21 bases separated the two germline ends. The CDR3 spells CATSDSGGSPNGMNTEAFF. The CDR3 bases are TGTGCCACCAGTGATTCCGGGGGCAGTCCTAACGGCATGAACACTGAAGCTTTCTTT.

The chain carries TRBV7-2 and TRBJ1-2; D may be TRBD1 (5 bases). Germline V CDR1 and CDR2: SGHTA, FQGNSA. The CDR3 runs to 14 residues. The V and J ends lost 1 base and 3 bases respectively, with 9 bases between them. As DNA, the CDR3 is TGTGCCAGCAGCTTAGTCGGGGCTGACTATGGCTACACCTTC. It translates to CASSLVGADYGYTF.

This chain joins TRBV18 and TRBJ2-7, with 8 bases identical to TRBD1. This CDR3 has 13 residues. Losses at the gene ends were 5 bases for V and 6 bases for J; bases not matched to a gene: 6. Per the germline V gene, CDR1 is KGHSH and CDR2 is LQKENI. The CDR3 sequence: CASSMGQAGEQYF. The CDR3, as DNA: TGTGCCAGCTCAATGGGACAGGCCGGCGAGCAGTACTTC. Together with reference TRBV18 and TRBJ2-7, the CDR3 gives the full variable domain: NAGVMQNPRHLVRRRGQEARLRCSPMKGHSHVYWYRQLPEEGLKFMVYLQKENIIDESGMPKERFSAEFPKEGPSILRIQQVVRGDSAAYFCASSMGQAGEQYFGPGTRLTVT.

V is TRBV5-6 and J is TRBJ1-2, with D tentatively TRBD1 (5 bases). CDR1 SGHDT and CDR2 YYEEEE come from the germline V gene. The length of the CDR3 is 17 residues. V lost 1 base, J lost 0 bases, and 16 bases lay in between. The CDR3 reads CASSLNQGMRTNYGYTF. The CDR3 DNA is TGTGCCAGCAGCTTGAATCAGGGAATGAGGACTAACTATGGCTACACCTTC.

The J gene is TRBJ1-1, the V gene TRBV7-9; D is perhaps TRBD1 (6 bases). The CDR3 is 14 residues long. V was trimmed by 5 bases and J by 6 bases, leaving 16 bases between them. CDR1 SEHNR and CDR2 FQNEAQ come from the germline V gene (reference sequence). The CDR3 coding sequence is TGTGCCAGCAGCCCCACGGGGACAACTGCTGAAGCTTTCTTT. Its protein product is CASSPTGTTAEAFF.

The gene calls are TRBV12-3 or TRBV12-4 and TRBJ1-2; D gene uncertain. V lost 8 bases and J 4 bases, leaving 8 bases between the germline ends. This CDR3 has 11 residues. In nucleotides, the CDR3 is TGTGCCAGCGGGATTGGCTATGGCTACACCTTC. Protein: CASGIGYGYTF.

CDR3: CATRTSGGSEDTQYF. In DNA, the CDR3 is TGTGCCACCCGGACTAGCGGGGGGTCGGAAGATACGCAGTATTTT. The V call is TRBV19, the J call TRBJ2-3, with TRBD2 matching 14 bases. J gave up 5 bases and V 10 bases, and 8 bases lay outside the gene matches. This CDR3 has 15 amino acids. CDR1 and CDR2 (germline): LNHDA, SQIVND (reference sequence).

The chain has TRBV6-5 and TRBJ2-7; D remains unclear. Germline lookup yields CDR1 MNHEY and CDR2 SVGAGI. The CDR3 is 12 residues long. V shed 6 bases and J shed 0 bases, with 6 bases lying between them. In DNA, the CDR3 is TGTGCCAGCAGACAGAGCTCCTACGAGCAGTACTTC. Translated: CASRQSSYEQYF.

This sequence joins TRBV2 and TRBJ1-1; D is unclear. The ends were cut back, 2 bases at V and 7 bases at J, with 8 bases in the middle. CDR1 is SNHLY and CDR2 is FYNNEI in the germline V gene. This CDR3 spans 12 amino acids. Written as DNA, the CDR3 is TGTGCCAGCAGTGAACAGAAGCATGAAGCTTTCTTT. Amino acid sequence: CASSEQKHEAFF.

This clone was observed a single time. The chain links TRBV7-9 to TRBJ2-5, with no clear D. The germline gives CDR1 SEHNR, CDR2 FQNEAQ (reference sequence). Trimming removed 1 base from V and 7 bases from J, with 10 bases in between. The CDR3 has 13 amino acids. In DNA form, the CDR3 reads TGTGCCAGCAGCTTAGAAATAGCCGGGACCCAGTACTTC. As protein: CASSLEIAGTQYF.

This chain joins TRBV7-3 and TRBJ2-3, with D perhaps TRBD2 (6 bases). The CDR3 is made up of 16 amino acids. V was clipped by 5 bases and J by 0 bases, with 15 bases between them. In germline, CDR1 is SGHTA, CDR2 FQGTGA. CDR3 DNA sequence: TGTGCCAGCAGCATCGGGACTTCGAGGAGCACAGATACGCAGTATTTT. Translation: CASSIGTSRSTDTQYF.

This sequence joins TRBV7-2 and TRBJ1-3; D is unclear. The CDR3 is 17 amino acids. Trimming stripped 3 bases from V and 0 bases from J, with 15 bases between. Germline-derived CDR1 and CDR2 are SGHTA and FQGNSA. The CDR3 region is CASSLGSQLDSGNTIYF. CDR3 bases: TGTGCCAGCAGCTTGGGCAGCCAGTTGGACTCTGGAAACACCATATATTTT.

The sample holds one count of this clone. The DNA for the CDR3 is TGTGCCAGCAGCTTAGTGCTGGGAGCCAAAAACATTCAGTACTTC. Its protein is CASSLVLGAKNIQYF. The V and J genes are TRBV7-2 and TRBJ2-4; unclear D gene. CDR1 is SGHTA and CDR2 is FQGNSA in the germline V gene. V lost 1 base, J lost 0 bases, and 7 bases lay in between. This CDR3 is built from 15 residues.

This sequence joins TRBV7-6 and TRBJ1-2; 7 bases line up with TRBD1. Trimming cost V 5 bases and J 2 bases; bases outside gene matches: 8. This CDR3 contains 15 residues. Germline lookup yields CDR1 SGHVS and CDR2 FNYEAQ. CDR3 bases: TGTGCCAGCAGCCAATTTAACAGGGGCAACTATGGCTACACCTTC. Its translation is CASSQFNRGNYGYTF.